This entry describes one T cell receptor (beta chain). The antigen is not known. The germline V gene has CDR1 SNHLY and CDR2 FYNNEI. The V gene lost 7 bases and the J gene lost 2 bases, with 17 bases spanning the gap. The CDR3 contains 15 residues. MiXCR, run by TCRdb on the 5' RACE reads, gives a single entry per CDR3 protein. The sample has fewer than 450,000 distinct CDR3 sequences, roughly 24% seen once. This sample stems from a study of T-cell memory formation after mild COVID-19. Findings of the study overall: Still unconfirmed is whether the second-wave clones peaking on day 37 recognized SARS-CoV-2.

Material: PBMCs or a T cell subset sorted from them (not recorded which). The chain couples TRBV2 to TRBJ2-5, with D perhaps matching TRBD1 (6 bases). This TCR derives from an adult woman who had mild COVID-19 (a few samples of this study predate the infection). Cell type and time point are not known. The CDR3 region has the DNA TGTGCCAGCAAGTTCTTCACAGGGACACAAGAGACCCAGTACTTC. Protein sequence: CASKFFTGTQETQYF.